Presented here are 3 T cell receptor beta chains from one specimen sequenced in a study of T cell responses to AZD1222 COVID-19 vaccine (dated by TCRdb to 2020 to 2023). To prepare the library, the immunoSEQ multiplex PCR assay was applied. TCRdb took this table from immuneACCESS and kept in-frame rearrangements with V and J called. Such tables lack part of the clones; where checked against another copy, unresolved V genes explain under half of the gap, and the rest is unexplained. Present in this sample are just over 80,000 clones, around 90% of which were seen just once. The top ten clonotypes cover around 5% of the sample. The meaning of the sample's time point label: baseline before first vaccination. The sample in question was peripheral blood, obtained on day 0 of AZD1222 vaccination. Receptors were obtained from an adult in good health.

The J gene is TRBJ1-2, the V gene TRBV19; D unresolved. CDR3 length: 15 residues. V was clipped by 3 bases and J by 1 base, with 12 bases between them. The germline gives CDR1 LNHDA, CDR2 SQIVND (reference sequence). The CDR3 is CASSMDPGYNYGYTF. CDR3 bases: TGTGCCAGTAGTATGGATCCAGGTTATAACTATGGCTACACCTTC.

This chain uses TRBV25-1 with TRBJ1-2; 8 nucleotides align to TRBD1. Germline loops: CDR1 MGHDK, CDR2 SYGVNS. The CDR3 consists of 12 residues. V was pared by 6 bases and J by 6 bases, with 3 bases of the junction left unmatched. CDR3 region: CASRTGGNGYTF. In nucleotides, the CDR3 is TGTGCCAGCAGAACAGGGGGAAATGGCTACACCTTC.

The J gene is TRBJ2-7, the V gene TRBV4-3; a possible D gene is TRBD2 (6 bases). The CDR3 runs 14 residues. V dropped 4 bases and J dropped 0 bases, with 10 bases sitting between them. Germline values: CDR1 LGHNA, CDR2 YSLEER. CDR3 sequence: CASSPGRGSYEQYF. In DNA form, the CDR3 reads TGCGCCAGCAGCCCCGGGCGGGGCTCCTACGAGCAGTACTTC.